This TCR beta chain is drawn from a study of shared clonotypes between healthy human individuals. For the study at large: Plates per donor: three CD4 naive, three CD4 memory, two CD8 naive, one CD8 memory.

Every subset's genomic DNA went evenly onto several immunoSEQ plates. Clones were sequenced by immunoSEQ multiplex PCR, and TCRdb holds only the in-frame ones, with some missing. The table records under 2,500,000 clones, approximately 95% of them present only once. Every donor, a Caucasian adult, lived in Nashville, Tennessee. This receptor was obtained from a man between 18 and 35 years old in good health. The sample comprised naive CD4+ T cells sorted from blood. Subset reported: CD45RA+ positively selected.

In DNA form, the CDR3 reads TGTGCCAGCAGCGTAGTCCAGGGGGCGAGGGATACGCAGTATTTT. Its protein product is CASSVVQGARDTQYF. The rearrangement links TRBV9 to TRBJ2-3, with 8 bases lining up with TRBD1. The CDR3 runs 15 residues. Germline loops: CDR1 SGDLS, CDR2 YYNGEE. The trim removed 0 bases at V and 6 bases at J, leaving 6 bases unmatched.